The 27 T cell receptor beta chains given below trace back to one sample, sequenced in a study of CD8+ T cells in alopecia areata. Extraction of RNA preceded its reverse transcription into cDNA, which served as the sequencing template. Measured with immunoSEQ multiplex PCR; TCRdb has only the in-frame clones, and not every one. The data show approximately 140,000 clones, over 80% seen once. This material consisted of CD8+ T cells sorted from blood, taken at week 0. The receptors originated from a human donor with alopecia areata.

This chain links TRBV29-1 with TRBJ2-7; tentatively, D is TRBD1 (7 bases). Trimming left V 7 bases short and J 1 base short, with 11 bases between. CDR1 is SQVTM and CDR2 is ANQGSEA in the germline V gene. This CDR3 is built from 12 residues. CDR3 sequence (DNA): TGCAGCGCCGGGGGACAGTCCTACGAGCAGTACTTC. Translated, it gives CSAGGQSYEQYF.

The chain employs TRBV30 and TRBJ1-2; D remains unclear. The CDR3 is made up of 14 amino acids. Germline V gene lookup returns CDR1 GTSNPN and CDR2 SVGIG (reference sequence). V was shortened by 4 bases and J by 0 bases, with 12 bases between the two germline ends. The CDR3 region is CAWTKGGSNYGYTF. The CDR3 DNA is TGTGCCTGGACTAAAGGAGGGTCTAACTATGGCTACACCTTC.

V gene TRBV7-8 combines with J gene TRBJ2-3; D is perhaps TRBD1 or TRBD2 (5 bases each). Trimming removed 0 bases at V and 0 bases at J, with 10 bases between. The CDR3 runs to 16 residues. CDR1 and CDR2 from the germline V gene are SGHVS and FQNEAQ. Written as DNA, the CDR3 is TGTGCCAGCAGCTTAGCGGGGACGGTGAGCACAGATACGCAGTATTTT. Its translation: CASSLAGTVSTDTQYF.

The rearrangement joins TRBV2 to TRBJ2-3; no clear D. Per germline, CDR1 SNHLY and CDR2 FYNNEI. The CDR3 runs 13 residues. V was clipped by 3 bases and J by 5 bases, with 9 bases between them. The CDR3 DNA sequence: TGTGCCAGCAGTGATGACCCTCGAGATACGCAGTATTTT. It specifies CASSDDPRDTQYF.

The chain uses TRBV29-1 and TRBJ2-1; D is unclear. Germline assignment: CDR1 SQVTM and CDR2 ANQGSEA. V was cut by 0 bases and J by 10 bases, with 13 bases left in between. The CDR3 consists of 13 residues. CDR3 coding DNA: TGCAGCGTTGAAGAGTCCGCGGTTTTCGAGCAGTTCTTC. It is translated as CSVEESAVFEQFF.

This sequence joins TRBV9 and TRBJ2-6; 7 nucleotides match TRBD1. Losses at the gene ends were 2 bases for V and 0 bases for J; bases not matched to a gene: 17. The V gene's germline CDR1 is SGDLS and CDR2 YYNGEE. CDR3 length: 21 residues. CDR3 amino acids: CASSVPNLDRAGFSGANVLTF. The CDR3 DNA is TGTGCCAGCAGCGTCCCGAATTTAGACAGGGCCGGTTTCTCTGGGGCCAACGTCCTGACTTTC.

V and J are TRBV4-1 and TRBJ2-2; a possible D gene is TRBD2 (6 bases). V dropped 0 bases and J dropped 6 bases, with 23 bases sitting between them. Germline V gene lookup returns CDR1 MGHRA and CDR2 YSYEKL. The CDR3 length is 19 residues. The chain's CDR3 is CASSQDHVVADTSPGELFF. DNA for the CDR3: TGCGCCAGCAGCCAAGATCACGTGGTAGCGGACACCTCCCCCGGGGAGCTGTTTTTT.

This clone has more than one count but fewer than ten. The rearrangement uses TRBV29-1 and TRBJ2-7, with a tentative D call TRBD1 (5 bases). V was trimmed by 6 bases and J by 4 bases, leaving 10 bases between them. CDR1 SQVTM and CDR2 ANQGSEA come from the germline V gene. The CDR3 has 11 amino acids. CDR3 amino acids: CSVAAGYEQYF. The DNA of the CDR3 is TGCAGCGTCGCAGCAGGGTACGAGCAGTACTTC.

This clone was observed a single time. The V and J genes are TRBV29-1 and TRBJ1-2, with D uncertain. V lost 5 bases to trimming and J lost 7 bases, with 17 bases between them. This CDR3 contains 13 residues. CDR1 SQVTM and CDR2 ANQGSEA come from the germline V gene. In nucleotides, the CDR3 is TGCAGCGTTAGATTTCAGCCCCGAGGTGGCTACACCTTC. It codes for CSVRFQPRGGYTF.

The chain has TRBV27 and TRBJ2-7, with D tentatively TRBD2 (6 bases). The germline V gene encodes CDR1 MNHEY and CDR2 SMNVEV (reference sequence). The CDR3 runs to 14 residues. V lost 7 bases and J lost 7, with 20 bases in between. CDR3 nucleotide sequence: TGTGCCAGCACCGTAACCCGGGACTCTGGGGAGCAGTACTTC. It encodes CASTVTRDSGEQYF.

The J gene is TRBJ2-1, the V gene TRBV14, with 9 bases aligning to TRBD2. CDR3 length: 18 residues. V dropped 1 base and J dropped 2; count of bases not matched to a gene: 9. CDR1 is SGHDN and CDR2 is FVKESK in the germline V gene. The CDR3 sequence is CASSQVSSGDRTYNEQFF. For the CDR3, the DNA is TGTGCCAGCAGCCAAGTTTCTAGCGGGGATAGAACCTACAATGAGCAGTTCTTC.

The CDR3 loop is CSVPRKCGPYTEAFF. CDR3 DNA sequence: TGCAGCGTTCCCCGGAAGTGCGGACCTTACACTGAAGCTTTCTTT. The chain joins TRBV29-1 to TRBJ1-1, with D unclear. The CDR3 extends over 15 amino acids. CDR1 and CDR2 (germline): SQVTM, ANQGSEA. V was shortened by 5 bases and J by 3 bases, with 19 bases between the two germline ends.

The genes are TRBV11-2 and TRBJ2-1; TRBD2 matches 10 bases. From germline, CDR1 is SGHAT and CDR2 FQNNGV. V was pared by 0 bases and J by 2 bases, with 13 bases of the junction left unmatched. This CDR3 spans 20 amino acids. The CDR3 DNA reads as TGTGCCAGCAGCTTAGAGGGGGTCCCGGGACTAGCGCGTACCTACAATGAGCAGTTCTTC. The encoded protein is CASSLEGVPGLARTYNEQFF.

The rearrangement uses TRBV13 and TRBJ1-6; D remains unclear. The V and J ends lost 4 bases and 7 bases respectively, with 2 bases between them. The germline gives CDR1 PRHDT, CDR2 FYEKMQ (reference sequence). The CDR3 covers 11 residues. This CDR3 is CASSSNSPLHF. CDR3 sequence (DNA): TGTGCCAGCAGCTCCAATTCACCCCTCCACTTT.

V usage is TRBV9 and J usage is TRBJ2-3; D perhaps matches TRBD2 (6 bases). Trimming took 6 bases from V and 2 from J, leaving 10 bases between them. This CDR3 spans 13 amino acids. CDR1 SGDLS and CDR2 YYNGEE come from the germline V gene. The CDR3 DNA reads TGTGCCAGCATGAGGACTAACACAGATACGCAGTATTTT. This codes for CASMRTNTDTQYF.

This chain connects TRBV9 to TRBJ2-3; D unclear. The CDR3 is 14 amino acids. With 4 bases removed from V and 1 base from J, the gap between germline ends came to 10 bases. The germline gives CDR1 SGDLS, CDR2 YYNGEE. CDR3: CASSPSGGTDTQYF. CDR3 coding DNA: TGTGCCAGCAGCCCGTCTGGGGGCACAGATACGCAGTATTTT.

This chain uses TRBV19 with TRBJ2-2; D is possibly TRBD1 (5 bases). The V and J ends lost 7 bases and 5 bases respectively, with 11 bases between them. The germline gives CDR1 LNHDA, CDR2 SQIVND (reference sequence). The CDR3 length is 13 residues. The CDR3 loop is CASTRVETGELFF. DNA for the CDR3: TGTGCCAGTACCAGGGTCGAGACCGGGGAGCTGTTTTTT.

In DNA, the CDR3 is TGCAGCGTCGCCCGGACAGGGAGGGATCAGCCCCAGCATTTT. It translates to CSVARTGRDQPQHF. The chain uses TRBV29-1 and TRBJ1-5; TRBD1 aligns across 8 bases. This CDR3 is 14 amino acids long. The V gene's germline CDR1 is SQVTM and CDR2 ANQGSEA. With V trimmed by 6 bases and J by 5 bases, 9 bases remained unmatched.

This CDR3 reads CASRRNTEAFF. The CDR3 nucleotides are TGTGCCAGCAGGCGGAACACTGAAGCTTTCTTT. This sequence joins TRBV7-9 and TRBJ1-1; no reliable D call. The CDR3 sequence is 11 residues long. Trimming left V 6 bases short and J 1 base short, with 3 bases between. Germline V gene data show CDR1 as SEHNR and CDR2 as FQNEAQ (reference sequence).

Comment on this clone: Other DNA sequences within the sample encode an identical CDR3. The chain has TRBV6-6 and TRBJ2-3; a weak D match, TRBD2 (5 bases). The germline V and J ends were trimmed by 5 bases and 5 bases, with 5 bases remaining between them. The CDR3 totals 11 residues. Germline CDR1 is MNHNY and CDR2 is SVGAGI (reference sequence). CDR3 residues: CASSSGDTQYF. The CDR3 DNA is TGTGCCAGCAGTAGCGGAGATACGCAGTATTTT.

The sample holds a few counts of this clone. The DNA for the CDR3 is TGCAGCGTTGAAGTTACCCCTTGGCGGAACGAGCAGTACTTC. Amino acids: CSVEVTPWRNEQYF. The rearrangement links TRBV29-1 to TRBJ2-7; D uncertain. Germline V CDR1 and CDR2: SQVTM, ANQGSEA. The CDR3 is 14 residues long. Trimming stripped 1 base from V and 5 bases from J, with 15 bases between.

The chain joins TRBV7-9 to TRBJ2-7; tentative D call: TRBD1 (6 bases). The CDR3 is 16 amino acids. V lost 4 bases and J 0 bases, leaving 16 bases between the germline ends. CDR1 is SEHNR, CDR2 FQNEAQ, per germline (reference sequence). CDR3 DNA: TGTGCCAGCAGCTCCCCGACCCAGGGGAGCTCCTACGAGCAGTACTTC. Translated: CASSSPTQGSSYEQYF.

The genes are TRBV2 and TRBJ2-3; 10 bases agree with TRBD1. This CDR3 has 16 amino acids. V trimming: 3 bases; J trimming: 3 bases; junction bases outside the gene matches: 6. Germline lookup yields CDR1 SNHLY and CDR2 FYNNEI. In DNA form, the CDR3 reads TGTGCCAGCAGTGAGAGGACAGGGGGTTCGACAGATACGCAGTATTTT. Its protein product is CASSERTGGSTDTQYF.

V and J are TRBV15 and TRBJ2-3; D is perhaps TRBD1 (6 bases). The V end was cut by 0 bases, the J end by 2 bases, with 12 bases between. This CDR3 contains 16 residues. Looked up from germline, CDR1 is LNHNV and CDR2 is YYDKDF (reference sequence). CDR3 sequence: CATSRDGQGHTDTQYF. In DNA form, the CDR3 reads TGTGCCACCAGCAGAGATGGGCAGGGGCACACAGATACGCAGTATTTT.

CDR3 nucleotides: TGTGCCACCAGCAGAGTTCCAGGTACAGATACGCAGTATTTT. This translates into CATSRVPGTDTQYF. V is TRBV15 and J is TRBJ2-3; D is undetermined. V shed 1 base and J shed 3 bases, with 8 bases lying between them. The length of the CDR3 is 14 residues. The V gene's germline CDR1 is LNHNV and CDR2 YYDKDF (reference sequence).

This clone was found a few times. V gene TRBV6-5 combines with J gene TRBJ2-7; a possible D gene is TRBD1 (6 bases). The CDR3 contains 14 residues. Germline V CDR1 and CDR2: MNHEY, SVGAGI. Trimming took 0 bases from V and 7 from J, leaving 13 bases between them. CDR3 protein: CASSYSGDQGEQYF. In DNA, the CDR3 is TGTGCCAGCAGTTACTCGGGGGATCAGGGGGAGCAGTACTTC.

The chain joins TRBV12-5 to TRBJ2-2; 8 bases are shared with TRBD1. V gave up 1 base and J gave up 5 bases; unmatched junction bases: 3. This CDR3 is 15 amino acids long. The germline gives CDR1 LGHNT, CDR2 FRNRAP. CDR3 nucleotides: TGTGCTAGTGGTTTGGGGACAGGGAGTACCGGGGAGCTGTTTTTT. Translation: CASGLGTGSTGELFF.